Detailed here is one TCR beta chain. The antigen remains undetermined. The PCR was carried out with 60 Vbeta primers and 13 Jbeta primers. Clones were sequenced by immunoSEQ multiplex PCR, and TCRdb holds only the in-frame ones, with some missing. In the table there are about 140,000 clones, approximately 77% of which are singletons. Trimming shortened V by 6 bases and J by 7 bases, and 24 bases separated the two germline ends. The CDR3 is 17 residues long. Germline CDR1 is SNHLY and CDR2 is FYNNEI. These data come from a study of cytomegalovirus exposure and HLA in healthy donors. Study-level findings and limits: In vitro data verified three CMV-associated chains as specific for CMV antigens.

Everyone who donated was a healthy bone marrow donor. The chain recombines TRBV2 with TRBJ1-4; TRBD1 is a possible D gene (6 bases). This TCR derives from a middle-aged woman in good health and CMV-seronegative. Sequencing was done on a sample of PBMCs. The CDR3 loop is CASSHPGLAGAGEKLFF. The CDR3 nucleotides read TGTGCCAGCAGCCATCCGGGGTTAGCGGGGGCCGGTGAAAAACTGTTTTTT.